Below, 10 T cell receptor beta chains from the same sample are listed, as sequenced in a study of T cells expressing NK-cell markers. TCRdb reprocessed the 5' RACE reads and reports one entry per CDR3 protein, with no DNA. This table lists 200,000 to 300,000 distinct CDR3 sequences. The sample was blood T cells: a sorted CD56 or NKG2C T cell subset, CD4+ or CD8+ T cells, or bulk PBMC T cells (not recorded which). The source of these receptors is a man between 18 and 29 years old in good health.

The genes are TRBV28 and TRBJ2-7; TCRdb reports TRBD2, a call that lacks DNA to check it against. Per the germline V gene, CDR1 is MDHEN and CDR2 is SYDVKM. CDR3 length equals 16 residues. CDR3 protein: CASSLGPRSPDGEQYF.

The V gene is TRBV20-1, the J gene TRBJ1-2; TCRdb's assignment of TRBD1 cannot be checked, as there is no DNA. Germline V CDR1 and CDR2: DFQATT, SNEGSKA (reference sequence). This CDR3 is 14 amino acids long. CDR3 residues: CSAETAEGDYGYTF.

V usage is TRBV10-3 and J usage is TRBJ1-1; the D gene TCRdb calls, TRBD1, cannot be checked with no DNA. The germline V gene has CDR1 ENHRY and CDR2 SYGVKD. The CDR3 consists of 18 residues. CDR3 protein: CAISDSPGQGFRWTEAFF.

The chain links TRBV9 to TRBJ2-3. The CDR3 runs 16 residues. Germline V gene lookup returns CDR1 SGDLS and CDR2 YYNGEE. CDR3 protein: CASSVGAGETTDTQYF.

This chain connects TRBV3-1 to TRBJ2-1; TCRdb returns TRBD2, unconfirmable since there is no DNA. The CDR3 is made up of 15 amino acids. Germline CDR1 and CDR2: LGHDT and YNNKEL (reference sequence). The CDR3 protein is CASSYGLAAYNEQFF.

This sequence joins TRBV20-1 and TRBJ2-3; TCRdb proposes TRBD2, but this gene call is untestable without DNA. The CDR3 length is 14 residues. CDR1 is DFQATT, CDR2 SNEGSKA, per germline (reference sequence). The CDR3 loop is CSYRGPFSTDTQYF.

CDR3 amino acids: CASSPQGAHEQYF. The chain is built from TRBV23-1 and TRBJ2-7. TRBV23-1 belongs to the ORF category, with a function that is uncertain. The CDR3 has 13 residues.

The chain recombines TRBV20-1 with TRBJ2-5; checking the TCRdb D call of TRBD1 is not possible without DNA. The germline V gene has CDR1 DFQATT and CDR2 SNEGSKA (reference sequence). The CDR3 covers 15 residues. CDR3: CSAPGGTALQETQYF.

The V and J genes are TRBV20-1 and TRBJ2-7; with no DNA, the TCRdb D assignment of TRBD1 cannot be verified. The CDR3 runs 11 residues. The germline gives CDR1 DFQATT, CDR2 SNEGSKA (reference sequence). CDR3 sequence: CSARGGAEQYF.

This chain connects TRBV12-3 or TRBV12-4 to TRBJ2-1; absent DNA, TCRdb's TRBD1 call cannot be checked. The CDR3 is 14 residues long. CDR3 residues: CASNLHRGYNEQFF.